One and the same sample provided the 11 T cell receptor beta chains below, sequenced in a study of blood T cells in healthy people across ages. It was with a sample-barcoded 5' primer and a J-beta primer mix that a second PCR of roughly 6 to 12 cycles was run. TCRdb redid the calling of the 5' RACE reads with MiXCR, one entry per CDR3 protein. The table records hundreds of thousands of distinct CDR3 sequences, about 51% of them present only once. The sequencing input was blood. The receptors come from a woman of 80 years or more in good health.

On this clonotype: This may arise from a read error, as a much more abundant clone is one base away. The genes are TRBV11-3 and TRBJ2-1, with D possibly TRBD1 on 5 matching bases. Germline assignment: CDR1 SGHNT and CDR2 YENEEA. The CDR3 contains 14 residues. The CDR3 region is CTSSFSQGANEQFF. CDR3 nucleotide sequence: TGTACCAGCAGCTTTTCCCAGGGTGCCAATGAGCAGTTCTTC.

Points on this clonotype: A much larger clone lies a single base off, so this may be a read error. CDR3 sequence reads: CASTRRADSPKQYF. The CDR3 bases are TGTGCCAGCACCAGACGAGCGGACTCCCCTAAGCAGTACTTC. This chain links TRBV27 with TRBJ2-5; a possible D gene is TRBD2 (5 bases). CDR3 length: 14 residues. Germline V gene lookup returns CDR1 MNHEY and CDR2 SMNVEV (reference sequence). V lost 7 bases to trimming and J lost 11 bases, with 23 bases between them.

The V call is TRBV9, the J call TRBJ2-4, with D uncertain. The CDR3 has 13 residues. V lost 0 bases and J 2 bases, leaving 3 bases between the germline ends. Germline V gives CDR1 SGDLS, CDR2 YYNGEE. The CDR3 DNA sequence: TGTGCCAGCAGCGTAGATCCCAAAAACATTCAGTACTTC. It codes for CASSVDPKNIQYF.

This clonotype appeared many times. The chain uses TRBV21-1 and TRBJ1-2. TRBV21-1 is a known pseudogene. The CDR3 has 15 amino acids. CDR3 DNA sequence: TGTGCCAGCAGCCGAGGGAAGGAGGGGAACTATGGCTACACCTTC. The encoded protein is CASSRGKEGNYGYTF.

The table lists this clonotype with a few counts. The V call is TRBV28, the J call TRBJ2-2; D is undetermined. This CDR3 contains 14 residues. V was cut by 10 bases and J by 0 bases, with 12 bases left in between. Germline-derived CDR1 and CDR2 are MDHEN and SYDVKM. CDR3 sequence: CATQRSSNTGELFF. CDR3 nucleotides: TGTGCCACCCAGAGATCCTCGAACACCGGGGAGCTGTTTTTT.

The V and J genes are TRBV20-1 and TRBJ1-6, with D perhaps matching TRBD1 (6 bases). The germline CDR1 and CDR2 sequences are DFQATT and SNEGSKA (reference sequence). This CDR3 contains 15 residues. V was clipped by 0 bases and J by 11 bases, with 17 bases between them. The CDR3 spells CSARDAQGILPPLHF. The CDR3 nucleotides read TGCAGTGCTAGAGATGCACAGGGTATCCTTCCACCCCTCCACTTT.

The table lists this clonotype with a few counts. The CDR3 protein is CSATPGLEGETQYF. CDR3 DNA: TGCAGTGCAACCCCCGGACTAGAAGGCGAGACCCAGTACTTC. The V and J genes are TRBV20-1 and TRBJ2-5; 7 nucleotides line up with TRBD2. Per germline, CDR1 DFQATT and CDR2 SNEGSKA (reference sequence). The ends lost 6 bases at V and 5 bases at J; junction bases unmatched: 12. The CDR3 runs to 14 residues.

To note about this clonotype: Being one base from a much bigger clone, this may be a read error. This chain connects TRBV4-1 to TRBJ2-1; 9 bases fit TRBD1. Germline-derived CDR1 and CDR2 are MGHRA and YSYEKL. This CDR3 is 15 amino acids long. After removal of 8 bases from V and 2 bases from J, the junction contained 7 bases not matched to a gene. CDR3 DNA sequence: TGCGCCAGCGGTCTCAGGACAGGGGCCTACAATGAGCAGTTCTTC. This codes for CASGLRTGAYNEQFF.

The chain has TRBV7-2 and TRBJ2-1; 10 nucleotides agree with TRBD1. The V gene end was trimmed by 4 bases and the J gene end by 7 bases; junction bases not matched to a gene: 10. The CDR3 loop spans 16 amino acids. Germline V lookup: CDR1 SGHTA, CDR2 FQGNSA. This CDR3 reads CASSSIWGTGVNEQFF. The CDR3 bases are TGTGCCAGCAGCTCGATTTGGGGGACAGGGGTTAATGAGCAGTTCTTC.

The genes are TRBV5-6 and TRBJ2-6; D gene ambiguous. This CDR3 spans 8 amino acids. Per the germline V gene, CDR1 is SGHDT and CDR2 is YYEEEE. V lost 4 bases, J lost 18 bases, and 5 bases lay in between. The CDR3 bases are TGTGCCAGCAGCGTTCGGACTTTC. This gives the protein CASSVRTF.

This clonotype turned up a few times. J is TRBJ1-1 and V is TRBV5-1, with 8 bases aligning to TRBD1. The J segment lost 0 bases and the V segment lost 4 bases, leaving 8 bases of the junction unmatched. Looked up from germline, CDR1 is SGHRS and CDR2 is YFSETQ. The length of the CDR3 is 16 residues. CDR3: CASSTGQGLMNTEAFF. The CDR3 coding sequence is TGCGCCAGCAGCACCGGACAGGGACTAATGAACACTGAAGCTTTCTTT.